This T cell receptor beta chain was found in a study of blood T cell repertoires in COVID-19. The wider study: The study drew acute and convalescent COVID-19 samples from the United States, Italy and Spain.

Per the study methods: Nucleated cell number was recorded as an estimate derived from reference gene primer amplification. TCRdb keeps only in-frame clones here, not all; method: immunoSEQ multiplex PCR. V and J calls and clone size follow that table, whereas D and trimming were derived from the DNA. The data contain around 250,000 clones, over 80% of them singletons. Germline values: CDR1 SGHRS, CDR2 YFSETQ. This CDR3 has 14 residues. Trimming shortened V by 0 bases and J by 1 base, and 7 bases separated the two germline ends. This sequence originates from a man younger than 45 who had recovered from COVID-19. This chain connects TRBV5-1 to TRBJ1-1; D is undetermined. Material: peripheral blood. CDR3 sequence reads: CASSLGQKNTEAFF. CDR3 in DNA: TGCGCCAGCAGCTTGGGGCAGAAGAACACTGAAGCTTTCTTT.